This TCR beta chain was sequenced for a study of vaccination effects on CD4 cells after COVID-19. Measured with immunoSEQ multiplex PCR; TCRdb has only the in-frame clones, and not every one. The sample consists of around 26,000 clones, approximately 73% of them appearing once. In regard to this clone: Antigen unknown.

Investigators separated out CD4+ T cells once about 10 days of culture had passed. Germline V lookup: CDR1 LGHDT, CDR2 YNNKEL (reference sequence). The CDR3 totals 13 residues. V was clipped by 1 base and J by 3 bases, with 6 bases between them. Sequencing was performed on CD4+ T cells from PBMCs cultured without peptide, taken before COVID-19 vaccination. The TCR sequence derives from a human donor who received a COVID-19 vaccine. V and J are TRBV3-1 (or the pseudogene TRBV3-2) and TRBJ1-2; D unresolved. The CDR3 region has the DNA TGTGCCAGCAGCCAAGGGGGTTACTATGGCTACACCTTC. This sequence encodes CASSQGGYYGYTF.